These 26 T cell receptor beta chains share one sample of origin, sequenced in a study of identical twins. TCRdb processed the 5' RACE reads anew with MiXCR; each CDR3 protein has one entry. The top ten hold around 4% of the sample, which has under 250,000 distinct CDR3 sequences, roughly 12% seen once. The same data also contributed to another study, on yellow fever vaccine responses in identical twins.

The specimen sequenced was memory (CD45RO+) T cells sorted from blood. These receptors were taken from a woman under 30 in good health.

This clonotype was observed a few times. CDR3 protein: CASTRGGQGPYSSTDTQYF. DNA for the CDR3: TGTGCCAGCACCAGAGGAGGACAAGGGCCTTACTCTAGCACAGATACGCAGTATTTT. This chain uses TRBV11-2 with TRBJ2-3, with D possibly called TRBD1 or TRBD2 (5 bases each). CDR1 is SGHAT, CDR2 FQNNGV, per germline. The CDR3 contains 19 residues. The germline V and J ends were trimmed by 7 bases and 0 bases, with 26 bases remaining between them.

The chain couples TRBV11-3 to TRBJ2-7; D is uncertain. V was pared by 5 bases and J by 6 bases, with 17 bases between. This CDR3 region has 14 residues. Germline V gene lookup returns CDR1 SGHNT and CDR2 YENEEA. CDR3 residues: CASSPGRSTGEQYF. The CDR3 DNA reads as TGTGCCAGCAGCCCCGGGCGATCCACCGGCGAGCAGTACTTC.

The chain uses TRBV15 and TRBJ1-1; tentatively, D is TRBD1 (5 bases). The CDR3 is 13 residues long. Germline CDR1 and CDR2: LNHNV and YYDKDF (reference sequence). Trimming cost V 0 bases and J 4 bases, with 6 bases left between them. CDR3 nucleotides: TGTGCCACCAGCAGAGAGGGGCCCACTGAAGCTTTCTTT. Encoded protein: CATSREGPTEAFF.

The V call is TRBV20-1, the J call TRBJ1-1; 9 positions match TRBD1. Germline V gives CDR1 DFQATT, CDR2 SNEGSKA (reference sequence). CDR3 length: 16 residues. The ends lost 6 bases at V and 1 base at J; junction bases unmatched: 12. The CDR3 bases are TGCAGTGCAAGACAGGGGGTGATGTTTGGGAACACTGAAGCTTTCTTT. Protein sequence: CSARQGVMFGNTEAFF.

The chain links TRBV20-1 to TRBJ2-3; perhaps TRBD2 as D (5 bases). The germline gives CDR1 DFQATT, CDR2 SNEGSKA (reference sequence). The V and J ends lost 0 bases and 4 bases respectively, with 14 bases between them. This CDR3 contains 15 residues. The CDR3 protein is CSARDLQRAPDTQYF. CDR3 nucleotide sequence: TGCAGTGCTAGAGATCTTCAGAGGGCCCCAGATACGCAGTATTTT.

This clonotype came up many times. The chain carries TRBV2 and TRBJ2-3, with D hard to call. The CDR3 has 15 residues. V gave up 2 bases and J gave up 1 base, with 10 bases separating them. The germline CDR1 and CDR2 sequences are SNHLY and FYNNEI. The CDR3 reads CASSETNYRTDTQYF. The CDR3 DNA is TGTGCCAGCAGTGAAACCAACTACCGCACAGATACGCAGTATTTT.

This clonotype was counted at least ten times. The CDR3 DNA reads TGTGCCAGCGGCAAACGGGAGAGGAAGGAGACCCAGTACTTC. This translates into CASGKRERKETQYF. The rearrangement uses TRBV12-3 or TRBV12-4 and TRBJ2-5, with D maybe TRBD2 (6 bases). This CDR3 has 14 amino acids. Trimming took 8 bases from V and 5 from J, leaving 18 bases between them.

Worth noting for this clonotype: Its ends do not fully match the called genes, so a read error is possible. V usage is TRBV5-1 and J usage is TRBJ2-6, with D tentatively TRBD2 (6 bases). The germline V gene has CDR1 SGHRS and CDR2 YFSETQ. The CDR3 spans 19 residues. The CDR3 reads CASTLDLRGRGSGANVLTF. The CDR3 coding sequence is TGCGCCAGCACCTTGGATTTACGGGGGAGAGGATCTGGGGCCAACGTCCTGACTTTC.

The genes are TRBV10-1 and TRBJ2-5, with 12 nucleotides matching TRBD2. The ends lost 4 bases at V and 3 bases at J; junction bases unmatched: 3. This CDR3 region has 15 residues. Germline values: CDR1 WNHNN, CDR2 SYGVQD (reference sequence). CDR3 sequence reads: CASSVLAGGKETQYF. In nucleotides, the CDR3 is TGCGCCAGCAGTGTCCTAGCGGGAGGGAAAGAGACCCAGTACTTC.

A few counts support this clonotype. In nucleotides, the CDR3 is TGCAGTGCTGAAAGGGGCGGAACCAAACAAGAGACCCAGTACTTC. It is translated as CSAERGGTKQETQYF. The gene calls are TRBV20-1 and TRBJ2-5; possible D gene TRBD1, 5 bases. The CDR3 totals 15 residues. CDR1 DFQATT and CDR2 SNEGSKA come from the germline V gene (reference sequence). Trimming took 5 bases from V and 2 from J, leaving 18 bases between them.

The V call is TRBV5-5, the J call TRBJ2-1, with TRBD2 as a possible D gene (5 bases). V was trimmed by 0 bases and J by 9 bases, leaving 19 bases between them. Germline loops: CDR1 SGHKS, CDR2 YYEKEE (reference sequence). There are 16 residues in the CDR3. The CDR3 nucleotides are TGTGCCAGCAGCTTGGTACCGGGATTTGACGTGGCTGAGCAGTTCTTC. Protein: CASSLVPGFDVAEQFF.

This clonotype was observed many times. V usage is TRBV12-3 or TRBV12-4 and J usage is TRBJ1-6; D remains ambiguous. Trimming pared 2 bases from V and 7 bases from J, leaving 9 bases between. CDR3 length equals 14 residues. As DNA, the CDR3 is TGTGCCAGCAGTTTAATTTGGAGAAATTCACCCCTCCACTTT. Translating gives CASSLIWRNSPLHF.

A remark on this clonotype: An end of the junction does not agree with germline; a read error may underlie this. The J gene is TRBJ2-1, the V gene TRBV25-1, with 16 positions matching TRBD2. CDR1 and CDR2 from the germline V gene are MGHDK and SYGVNS. This CDR3 is 19 amino acids long. As DNA, the CDR3 is TGTACCAGCAGTTTATATCCGGGACTAGCGGGGGGGCCGAAGAATGAGCAGTTCTTC. Encoded protein: CTSSLYPGLAGGPKNEQFF.

This clonotype has a handful of counts. CDR3 in amino acids: CASSLQLGISGELFF. Here the CDR3 DNA reads TGTGCCAGCAGCCTACAATTGGGGATAAGCGGGGAGCTGTTTTTT. The chain employs TRBV5-5 and TRBJ2-2; D call uncertain. Germline assignment: CDR1 SGHKS and CDR2 YYEKEE (reference sequence). This CDR3 is built from 15 residues. Trimming cost V 4 bases and J 7 bases, with 17 bases left between them.

This clonotype has at least ten counts. This chain links TRBV20-1 with TRBJ2-1; D not certain. V lost 3 bases and J lost 3, with 12 bases in between. This CDR3 has 14 amino acids. Germline V CDR1 and CDR2: DFQATT, SNEGSKA (reference sequence). This chain's CDR3 is CSASSRTVYNEQFF. DNA of the CDR3: TGCAGTGCTAGTTCCCGCACCGTCTACAATGAGCAGTTCTTC.

This clonotype was seen a handful of times. This CDR3 reads CASSGQGWNEQFF. The CDR3 DNA reads as TGTGCCAGCAGTGGACAGGGCTGGAATGAGCAGTTCTTC. V gene TRBV2 combines with J gene TRBJ2-1; 7 bases map to TRBD1. Looked up from germline, CDR1 is SNHLY and CDR2 is FYNNEI. V shed 4 bases, J shed 7 bases, and the junction held 4 bases outside the gene matches. This CDR3 has 13 residues.

This clonotype was observed many times. The chain is built from TRBV5-1 and TRBJ2-5, with 9 bases lining up with TRBD1. Trimming cost V 3 bases and J 0 bases; bases outside gene matches: 6. This CDR3 region has 16 residues. The germline CDR1 and CDR2 sequences are SGHRS and YFSETQ. CDR3 protein: CASSYPGTGNQETQYF. CDR3 nucleotides: TGCGCCAGCAGCTATCCCGGGACAGGGAACCAAGAGACCCAGTACTTC.

The CDR3 DNA reads as TGCAGTGCTAGGAGGGGACCCATAACGGAGACCCAGTACTTC. It is translated as CSARRGPITETQYF. The chain employs TRBV20-1 and TRBJ2-5; the D gene could be TRBD1 or TRBD2 (5 bases each). Per germline, CDR1 DFQATT and CDR2 SNEGSKA (reference sequence). Between the trimmed V and J ends, which lost 3 bases and 5 bases, there was a span of 16 bases. The CDR3 consists of 14 residues.

The gene calls are TRBV3-1 and TRBJ2-1, with 13 bases identical to TRBD2. Trimming cost V 4 bases and J 8 bases; bases outside gene matches: 5. CDR1 LGHDT and CDR2 YNNKEL come from the germline V gene (reference sequence). This CDR3 region has 15 residues. The CDR3 protein is CASSLRLAGGDEQFF. The CDR3 bases are TGTGCCAGCAGCCTCAGACTAGCGGGAGGCGATGAGCAGTTCTTC.

This clonotype was recorded many times. The genes are TRBV20-1 and TRBJ2-5, with 7 bases aligning to TRBD2. The CDR3 has 14 amino acids. V lost 3 bases, J lost 1 base, and 5 bases stayed unmatched. Germline V gene data show CDR1 as DFQATT and CDR2 as SNEGSKA (reference sequence). The CDR3 is CSARTGGGQETQYF. CDR3 sequence (DNA): TGCAGTGCTAGGACGGGAGGCGGCCAAGAGACCCAGTACTTC.

The V and J genes are TRBV5-1 and TRBJ2-7; 14 bases line up with TRBD2. The CDR3 runs 17 residues. The V gene end was trimmed by 3 bases and the J gene end by 4 bases; junction bases not matched to a gene: 9. Germline V CDR1 and CDR2: SGHRS, YFSETQ. For the CDR3, the DNA is TGCGCCAGCAGCTGGGGACTAGCGGGAGAAAAGGCGTACGAGCAGTACTTC. Translating it yields CASSWGLAGEKAYEQYF.

This clonotype was seen more than once but under ten times. The chain is built from TRBV7-3 and TRBJ2-7; TRBD1 or TRBD2 may be the D gene (5 bases each). V shed 0 bases and J shed 6 bases, with 9 bases lying between them. CDR3 length: 13 amino acids. Per the germline V gene, CDR1 is SGHTA and CDR2 is FQGTGA. The DNA for the CDR3 is TGTGCCAGCAGCTTAACGGGGGACCGCGAGCAGTACTTC. Amino acids: CASSLTGDREQYF.

CDR3 protein: CASSFTSGTAYEQYF. As DNA, the CDR3 is TGTGCCAGCAGCTTTACATCCGGGACAGCCTACGAGCAGTACTTC. J is TRBJ2-7 and V is TRBV7-2; 7 bases are a match to TRBD1. V was pared by 3 bases and J by 2 bases, with 7 bases of the junction left unmatched. This CDR3 is 15 amino acids long. Germline V CDR1 and CDR2: SGHTA, FQGNSA.

This clonotype occurred many times. The chain combines TRBV3-1 with TRBJ1-6; unclear D gene. The CDR3 sequence is 15 residues long. V shed 2 bases and J shed 4 bases, with 9 bases lying between them. The germline V gene encodes CDR1 LGHDT and CDR2 YNNKEL (reference sequence). CDR3 coding DNA: TGTGCCAGCAGCCAATGGAGAGAATATAATTCACCCCTCCACTTT. Encoded protein: CASSQWREYNSPLHF.

The table lists this clonotype with a few counts. The chain carries TRBV18 and TRBJ1-1; D may be TRBD1 (6 bases). V lost 1 base to trimming and J lost 2 bases, with 14 bases between them. The germline V gene has CDR1 KGHSH and CDR2 LQKENI. The CDR3 sequence is 16 residues long. The CDR3: CASSPLISTGNTEAFF. DNA of the CDR3: TGTGCCAGCTCACCACTGATATCGACAGGAAACACTGAAGCTTTCTTT.

This clonotype turned up a few times. The chain carries TRBV4-3 and TRBJ2-2; D ambiguous. CDR1 and CDR2 from the germline V gene are LGHNA and YSLEER. V was shortened by 0 bases and J by 3 bases, with 5 bases between the two germline ends. The CDR3 sequence is 14 residues long. CDR3 sequence (DNA): TGCGCCAGCAGCCAAGATGACCACACCGGGGAGCTGTTTTTT. It codes for CASSQDDHTGELFF.